This T cell receptor delta chain was documented in a study of Vδ1+ human thymocytes. Extracted RNA was reverse transcribed into cDNA. Multiplex PCR used pooled V-gene forward primers and a constant-region reverse primer to amplify CDR3s. TCRdb re-called the multiplex PCR reads via CATT. This sample carries about 58,000 delta-chain clones, about 15% of them seen once, and the ten largest clones take over 0.35%. Only a few counts were recorded for this clone. Its antigen is not known. The sorted cells were CD3+ Vdelta1+ Vdelta2- thymocytes from alphabeta-depleted thymus. General study points: The authors advised highly purified populations and single-cell validation. Around a fifth of thymic delta-chain sequences were Vdelta2, with few Vdelta3, unlike blood Vdelta1+ controls. Thymic TRG and TRD repertoires appeared highly polyclonal.

V was shortened by 3 bases and J by 7 bases, with 24 bases between the two germline ends. The germline CDR1 and CDR2 sequences are TSWWSYY and QGS. There are 17 residues in the CDR3. The chain has TRDV1 and TRDJ1; D is perhaps TRDD3 (6 bases). This receptor was identified in a girl less than two years old who had congenital heart surgery. The sample consisted of Vdelta1+ gamma-delta thymocytes from the thymus. Documented subset: FACS-sorted CD3+ TCRalphabeta- TCRVdelta1+ TCRVdelta2- thymocytes. The CDR3 region is CALGEKLRTGLGVKLIF. The CDR3 bases are TGTGCTCTTGGGGAGAAATTACGTACTGGGCTTGGGGTTAAACTCATCTTT.